One and the same sample provided the 19 T cell receptor beta chains below, sequenced in a study of PD-L1 blockade in urothelial cancer. Clones were sequenced by immunoSEQ multiplex PCR, and TCRdb holds only the in-frame ones, with some missing. The data contain tens of thousands of clones, roughly nine tenths of them singletons. Sequenced material: PBMCs, taken around atezolizumab (anti-PD-L1) treatment. The receptors were sampled from a man in his 60s with urothelial cancer.

The CDR3 sequence is CASSFGSPRDSLSYNEQFF. DNA for the CDR3: TGTGCCAGCAGCTTCGGGTCCCCGAGGGACAGCCTATCCTACAATGAGCAGTTCTTC. V and J are TRBV5-4 and TRBJ2-1, with TRBD1 matching over 7 bases. Germline CDR1 reads SGHNT; CDR2 reads YYREEE (reference sequence). V dropped 2 bases and J dropped 1; count of bases not matched to a gene: 15. CDR3 length: 19 amino acids.

The chain links TRBV19 to TRBJ2-7; TRBD1 matches 10 bases. Trimming removed 6 bases from V and 5 bases from J; junction bases left unmatched: 7. Germline V CDR1 and CDR2: LNHDA, SQIVND (reference sequence). The CDR3 consists of 14 residues. CDR3 bases: TGTGCCAGTAGGCGGACAGGGGGAACTCACGAGCAGTACTTC. It specifies CASRRTGGTHEQYF.

V usage is TRBV15 and J usage is TRBJ2-1; 10 bases are shared with TRBD1. CDR3 length equals 17 residues. Germline CDR1 reads LNHNV; CDR2 reads YYDKDF (reference sequence). V shed 3 bases, J shed 4 bases, and the junction held 9 bases outside the gene matches. The CDR3: CATSRGLRDRGYNEQFF. The CDR3 nucleotides are TGTGCCACCAGCAGGGGGTTGCGGGACAGGGGTTACAATGAGCAGTTCTTC.

This chain connects TRBV7-6 to TRBJ2-7, with 7 bases that match TRBD2. V gave up 0 bases and J gave up 3 bases; unmatched junction bases: 5. The CDR3 runs to 15 residues. Looked up from germline, CDR1 is SGHVS and CDR2 is FNYEAQ. Here the CDR3 DNA reads TGTGCCAGCAGCTTAGCAGCGGGGTATGGCTACGAGCAGTACTTC. This sequence encodes CASSLAAGYGYEQYF. The full variable domain, its missing parts supplied by reference TRBV7-6 and TRBJ2-7, is GAGVSQSPRYKVTKRGQDVALRCDPISGHVSLYWYRQALGQGPEFLTYFNYEAQQDKSGLPNDRFSAERPEGSISTLTIQRTEQRDSAMYRCASSLAAGYGYEQYFGPGTRLTVT.

This chain links TRBV28 with TRBJ2-1; 8 positions match TRBD2. V lost 8 bases and J lost 2; bases outside the gene matches: 5. Germline assignment: CDR1 MDHEN and CDR2 SYDVKM. This CDR3 has 14 residues. This CDR3 is CASGVAGPYNEQFF. The DNA of the CDR3 is TGTGCCAGCGGTGTAGCGGGACCCTACAATGAGCAGTTCTTC.

This chain uses TRBV5-4 with TRBJ2-7; D is perhaps TRBD1 (6 bases). Germline V gives CDR1 SGHNT, CDR2 YYREEE (reference sequence). The CDR3 has 13 amino acids. Trimming stripped 0 bases from V and 5 bases from J, with 9 bases between. CDR3 residues: CASSLAQGNEQYF. CDR3 DNA: TGTGCCAGCAGCTTGGCCCAGGGGAACGAGCAGTACTTC.

The genes are TRBV5-4 and TRBJ2-3, with 7 bases identical to TRBD2. V lost 1 base and J lost 4; bases outside the gene matches: 9. Per the germline V gene, CDR1 is SGHNT and CDR2 is YYREEE (reference sequence). CDR3 length equals 16 residues. CDR3 loop: CASSLPRGEGPDTQYF. CDR3 in DNA: TGTGCCAGCAGCTTGCCCCGGGGGGAGGGGCCAGATACGCAGTATTTT.

CDR3 sequence: CASSPATGVDSPLHF. CDR3 sequence (DNA): TGTGCCAGCAGCCCAGCTACAGGGGTCGATTCACCCCTCCACTTT. V and J are TRBV7-8 and TRBJ1-6; 7 bases agree with TRBD1. CDR1 SGHVS and CDR2 FQNEAQ come from the germline V gene. V dropped 5 bases and J dropped 8; count of bases not matched to a gene: 9. CDR3 length: 15 residues.

This chain links TRBV7-3 with TRBJ1-1; unclear D gene. Deletions cut 5 bases from V and 0 bases from J, with 10 bases between. The germline V gene has CDR1 SGHTA and CDR2 FQGTGA. This CDR3 has 14 residues. CDR3 residues: CASSPTPVNTEAFF. CDR3 nucleotides: TGTGCCAGCAGCCCAACTCCTGTGAACACTGAAGCTTTCTTT.

The chain has TRBV7-2 and TRBJ1-5, with 7 bases that match TRBD1. Germline CDR1 SGHTA, CDR2 FQGNSA. The CDR3 extends over 15 amino acids. Trimming cost V 5 bases and J 6 bases; bases outside gene matches: 10. CDR3 sequence: CASSPVAGGIQPQHF. DNA of the CDR3: TGTGCCAGCAGCCCCGTGGCAGGGGGTATTCAGCCCCAGCATTTT.

The rearrangement uses TRBV18 and TRBJ2-1; the match to TRBD2 covers 8 bases. The V gene's germline CDR1 is KGHSH and CDR2 LQKENI. After removal of 3 bases from V and 0 bases from J, the junction contained 4 bases not matched to a gene. The CDR3 sequence is 16 residues long. CDR3 coding DNA: TGTGCCAGCTCACCGATAGCGGGAAGCTCCTACAATGAGCAGTTCTTC. This sequence encodes CASSPIAGSSYNEQFF.

The chain carries TRBV28 and TRBJ2-7, with 11 nucleotides matching TRBD2. The CDR3 runs 15 residues. The V and J ends lost 5 bases and 4 bases, in that order; junction bases with no gene match: 7. CDR1 is MDHEN and CDR2 is SYDVKM in the germline V gene. In DNA, the CDR3 is TGTGCCAGCAGTGTTACTAGCGGGAGTAGGTACGAGCAGTACTTC. Protein: CASSVTSGSRYEQYF.

This clone was counted a single time. J is TRBJ2-1 and V is TRBV5-1, with D possibly matching TRBD2 (6 bases). The germline V and J ends were trimmed by 4 bases and 0 bases, with 8 bases remaining between them. The germline CDR1 and CDR2 sequences are SGHRS and YFSETQ. The CDR3 sequence is 14 residues long. This CDR3 is CASSGGSSYNEQFF. The CDR3 nucleotides are TGCGCCAGCAGCGGGGGGAGCTCCTACAATGAGCAGTTCTTC.

The chain employs TRBV4-3 and TRBJ2-1, with 10 nucleotides matching TRBD2. This CDR3 region has 17 residues. With V trimmed by 0 bases and J by 6 bases, 8 bases remained unmatched. From germline, CDR1 is LGHNA and CDR2 YSLEER. For the CDR3, the DNA is TGCGCCAGCAGCCAAGATCTGGCTAGCGGGGGACTCAATGAGCAGTTCTTC. It yields the protein CASSQDLASGGLNEQFF.

The genes are TRBV9 and TRBJ1-1; unclear D gene. Germline CDR1 is SGDLS and CDR2 is YYNGEE. The CDR3 is made up of 15 amino acids. V gave up 0 bases and J gave up 1 base, with 10 bases separating them. CDR3 sequence: CASSVGGSKNTEAFF. CDR3 bases: TGTGCCAGCAGCGTAGGAGGATCGAAGAACACTGAAGCTTTCTTT. Full variable domain (outside the CDR3, taken from reference TRBV9 and TRBJ1-1): DSGVTQTPKHLITATGQRVTLRCSPRSGDLSVYWYQQSLDQGLQFLIQYYNGEERAKGNILERFSAQQFPDLHSELNLSSLELGDSALYFCASSVGGSKNTEAFFGQGTRLTVV.

The chain joins TRBV6-6 to TRBJ2-2; D uncertain. The CDR3 has 12 amino acids. CDR1 is MNHNY and CDR2 is SVGAGI in the germline V gene (reference sequence). V lost 5 bases to trimming and J lost 5 bases, with 6 bases between them. CDR3 sequence: CASSLTTGELFF. The DNA for the CDR3 is TGTGCCAGCAGTCTCACTACCGGGGAGCTGTTTTTT.

The chain has TRBV18 and TRBJ2-2, with 9 nucleotides matching TRBD1. V was clipped by 2 bases and J by 7 bases; unmatched bases: 5. Per the germline V gene, CDR1 is KGHSH and CDR2 is LQKENI. The CDR3 has 15 residues. DNA of the CDR3: TGTGCCAGCTCACCAACCCGGGACAGGGTCGGGGAGCTGTTTTTT. It is translated as CASSPTRDRVGELFF.

The rearrangement joins TRBV6-5 to TRBJ2-1; 8 bases are a match to TRBD1. Trimming cost V 0 bases and J 3 bases; bases outside gene matches: 4. The CDR3 consists of 16 residues. Germline V gives CDR1 MNHEY, CDR2 SVGAGI. In nucleotides, the CDR3 is TGTGCCAGCAGTTACTCCGGACAGGGACGCTACAATGAGCAGTTCTTC. This codes for CASSYSGQGRYNEQFF.

This chain links TRBV25-1 with TRBJ1-3; D is uncertain. Looked up from germline, CDR1 is MGHDK and CDR2 is SYGVNS. Trimming removed 6 bases from V and 0 bases from J, with 12 bases in between. This CDR3 region has 15 residues. For the CDR3, the DNA is TGTGCCAGCAGCTCCCTTATGAGCTCTGGAAACACCATATATTTT. Residues: CASSSLMSSGNTIYF.